These T cell receptor beta chains were read from a single sample in a study of cytomegalovirus exposure and HLA in healthy donors. Clones were read by immunoSEQ multiplex PCR, and TCRdb kept only the in-frame ones, dropping some. This sample's table has tens of thousands of clones. The specimen sequenced was PBMCs. The origin of the receptors is a male donor in good health and CMV-seronegative. Each CDR3 is given with its conserved first and last residue. A D gene is named only where the DNA matches it firmly.

>TRBD1|TRBJ1-1|TRBV19|14
TGTGCCAGTAAAAGGGGGACAGGGAACACTGAAGCTTTCTTT
CASKRGTGNTEAFF
>-|TRBJ2-1|TRBV4-1|17
TGCGCCAGCAGCCAAGAAACAGGGCTGGGCAAGTACAATGAGCAGTTCTTC
CASSQETGLGKYNEQFF
>TRBD2|TRBJ2-3|TRBV29-1|13
TGCAGCGTTGAGGGACTAGGGTCAGATACGCAGTATTTT
CSVEGLGSDTQYF
>-|TRBJ1-1|TRBV7-9|15
TGTGCCAGCAGCCCATCTCCCTGGGAGGACACTGAAGCTTTCTTT
CASSPSPWEDTEAFF
>TRBD2|TRBJ2-7|TRBV4-3|18
TGCGCCAGCAGCTTACAGGTGGGACTAGCGGGAGCCGCCTACGAGCAGTACTTC
CASSLQVGLAGAAYEQYF
>-|TRBJ2-7|TRBV10-1|15
TGCGCCAGCAGTGAGGCAGGGCTAAGCTCCTACGAGCAGTACTTC
CASSEAGLSSYEQYF
>-|TRBJ2-3|TRBV13|11
TGTGCCAGCGCAAGAGAAGATACGCAGTATTTT
CASAREDTQYF
>TRBD1|TRBJ1-2|TRBV28|15
TGTGCCAGCAGCATAGGGGGACAGGGGGTGGGTGGCTACACCTTC
CASSIGGQGVGGYTF
>-|TRBJ1-2|TRBV30|12
TGTGCCTGGAGTCGACGGGGGGACGGCTACACCTTC
CAWSRRGDGYTF
>TRBD1|TRBJ1-2|TRBV6-4|15
TGTGCCAGCAGTGACGGGAACAGGGGCATAGGTGGCTACACCTTC
CASSDGNRGIGGYTF
>-|TRBJ1-1|TRBV15|16
TGTGCCACCAGCAGAACGGGGGGACTTTTGAACACTGAAGCTTTCTTT
CATSRTGGLLNTEAFF
>TRBD2|TRBJ2-6|TRBV23-1|19
TGCGCCAGCAGTCATTCCGGACTAGCGGGGGGCTCTGGGGCCAACGTCCTGACTTTC
CASSHSGLAGGSGANVLTF
>-|TRBJ1-1|TRBV28|14
TGTGCCAGCACCATACGGGGGGCCAACACTGAAGCTTTCTTT
CASTIRGANTEAFF
>-|TRBJ2-7|TRBV2|12
TGTGCCAGCAGTGAACAAAACTACGAGCAGTACTTC
CASSEQNYEQYF
>-|TRBJ2-1|TRBV27|11
TGTGCCAGCTCCCAGGGGAATGAGCAGTTCTTC
CASSQGNEQFF
>TRBD1|TRBJ2-5|TRBV27|15
TGTGCCAGCAGTCCCGGGACAGGGGGACTAGAGACCCAGTACTTC
CASSPGTGGLETQYF
>TRBD1|TRBJ1-1|TRBV14|14
TGTGCCAGCAGCCAAGGGGGGACAGGGCATGAAGCTTTCTTT
CASSQGGTGHEAFF
>TRBD1|TRBJ1-6|TRBV18|15
TGTGCCAGCTCACTCCGACAGGGTTTTAATTCACCCCTCCACTTT
CASSLRQGFNSPLHF
>-|TRBJ2-2|TRBV27|20
TGTGCCAGCAGTTTATCCGCGGGGCCTATAGGGAGGAAATACACCGGGGAGCTGTTTTTT
CASSLSAGPIGRKYTGELFF
>TRBD2|TRBJ2-3|TRBV2|17
TGTGCCAGCACGGGGGCTAGCGGGACTGAGAGCACAGATACGCAGTATTTT
CASTGASGTESTDTQYF
>TRBD1|TRBJ1-5|TRBV4-1|16
TGCGCCAGCAGCCAGGGACAGGGGATGCGCAATCAGCCCCAGCATTTT
CASSQGQGMRNQPQHF
>-|TRBJ1-1|TRBV6-4|14
TGTGCCAGCAGGAACACAGGAATGAACACTGAAGCTTTCTTT
CASRNTGMNTEAFF
>TRBD1|TRBJ1-1|TRBV15|14
TGTGCCACCAGCTGGGGGGACAGCAGCCGGGAAGCTTTCTTT
CATSWGDSSREAFF
>-|TRBJ1-1|TRBV6-5|11
TGTGCCAGCACAGGGGACACTGAAGCTTTCTTT
CASTGDTEAFF
>-|TRBJ1-6|TRBV27|13
TGTGCCAGCAGGCGACAGGCACATTCACCCCTCCACTTT
CASRRQAHSPLHF
>-|TRBJ2-1|TRBV5-4|12
TGTGCCAGCAGCTGGGGCCGGGATGAGCAGTTCTTC
CASSWGRDEQFF
>-|TRBJ2-3|TRBV9|15
TGTGCCAGCAGCGTAGCGGGGAGTGGGGTAGATACGCAGTATTTT
CASSVAGSGVDTQYF
>-|TRBJ1-5|TRBV28|12
TGTGCCACCAGTGACAGTAATCAGCCCCAGCATTTT
CATSDSNQPQHF
>TRBD1|TRBJ1-2|TRBV18|15
TGTGCCAGCTCACCTCCAGACAGGGGGTACCATGGCTACACCTTC
CASSPPDRGYHGYTF
>TRBD1|TRBJ1-2|TRBV9|16
TGTGCCAGCAGCGTAGAAGAAAACAGGGGGAACTATGGCTACACCTTC
CASSVEENRGNYGYTF
>-|TRBJ2-2|TRBV28|13
TGTGCCAGTCTCCGGGGAAACACCGGGGAGCTGTTTTTT
CASLRGNTGELFF
>TRBD2|TRBJ2-1|TRBV29-1|15
TGCAGCGTTGAAGATCGGACTAGCGCACCCAATGAGCAGTTCTTC
CSVEDRTSAPNEQFF
>-|TRBJ1-4|TRBV7-8|14
TGTGCCAGCAGCTTAGGGGACACAGATGAAAAACTGTTTTTT
CASSLGDTDEKLFF
>-|TRBJ2-5|TRBV5-4|14
TGTGCCAGCAGCTTGGGACTAGTTCAGGAGACCCAGTACTTC
CASSLGLVQETQYF
>-|TRBJ2-3|TRBV18|18
TGTGCCAGCTCCTTAATCACCCCCGGGTTCGGTTCCACAGATACGCAGTATTTT
CASSLITPGFGSTDTQYF
>TRBD1|TRBJ2-3|TRBV7-6|13
TGTGCCAGCAGCTTAGGGACAGGAGATACGCAGTATTTT
CASSLGTGDTQYF
>-|TRBJ1-5|TRBV2|14
TGTGCCAGCAGTGAGCGCGAGGGCAGTCAGCCCCAGCATTTT
CASSEREGSQPQHF
>TRBD1|TRBJ1-4|TRBV4-3|14
TGCGCCAGCAGCTCCGGGACAGGGGATGAAAAACTGTTTTTT
CASSSGTGDEKLFF
>TRBD2|TRBJ2-2|TRBV5-4|15
TGTGCCAGCAGCGCGACTAGCGGGAGGTACGGGGAGCTGTTTTTT
CASSATSGRYGELFF
>-|TRBJ2-3|TRBV12-5|13
TGTGCTAGTCGGGACTCTAACACAGATACGCAGTATTTT
CASRDSNTDTQYF
>TRBD2|TRBJ2-5|TRBV19|16
TGTGCCAGTAGTATAGAACTAGCGGGAGGCCAAGAGACCCAGTACTTC
CASSIELAGGQETQYF
>TRBD2|TRBJ2-5|TRBV6-1|13
TGTGCCGGGCGGTCGGGGGGTCGGGAGACCCAGTACTTC
CAGRSGGRETQYF
>TRBD1|TRBJ1-1|TRBV19|14
TGTGCCAGTAGAGGGGGACAGGCGAACACTGAAGCTTTCTTT
CASRGGQANTEAFF
>-|TRBJ1-1|TRBV19|13
TGTGCCAGTAGTATAGCTACCGATGATGAAGCTTTCTTT
CASSIATDDEAFF
>TRBD1|TRBJ2-7|TRBV27|13
TGTGCCAGCCGTCGAACAGGGGGGAACGAGCAGTACTTC
CASRRTGGNEQYF
>-|TRBJ2-6|TRBV6-1|15
TGCGCCAGCAGTGAGGACATCTCTGGGGCCAACGTCCTGACTTTC
CASSEDISGANVLTF
>-|TRBJ1-1|TRBV6-5|14
TGTGCCAGCAGTTATAACAGGCCGATACTCGGAGCTTTCTTT
CASSYNRPILGAFF
>-|TRBJ2-7|TRBV4-1|15
TGCGCCAGCAGCCAAGGCAAGTACGGGAGCTACGAGCAGTACTTC
CASSQGKYGSYEQYF
>TRBD1|TRBJ2-1|TRBV11-3|16
TGTGCCAGCAGCCAGAGAACAGGGGGCCGTGTCGATGAGCAGTTCTTC
CASSQRTGGRVDEQFF
>-|TRBJ1-1|TRBV28|13
TGTGCCAGCAGTCCTGTCTTCAACACTGAAGCTTTCTTT
CASSPVFNTEAFF
>-|TRBJ2-7|TRBV7-2|16
TGTGCCAGCAGCCATCAAGGTCTAGAAACCCTCTACGAGCAGTACTTC
CASSHQGLETLYEQYF